The table lists the clone carrying this T cell receptor (beta chain) with a count of one. Here immunoSEQ multiplex PCR was the method, and the copy in TCRdb shows in-frame clones only, minus some. The data show 250,000 or so clones, around 87% seen once. The data belong to a study of blood T cell repertoires in COVID-19. V lost 5 bases and J lost 2; bases outside the gene matches: 6. The CDR3 consists of 15 residues. Germline values: CDR1 LGHDT, CDR2 YNNKEL (reference sequence). The receptor comes from a woman aged 55-69 years with COVID-19, enrolled during active disease. Input material: peripheral blood. The chain joins TRBV3-1 (or the pseudogene TRBV3-2) to TRBJ2-3; 8 nucleotides line up with TRBD2. In DNA, the CDR3 is TGTGCCAGCAGCGAAGTAGCGGGATCCACAGATACGCAGTATTTT. Its translation is CASSEVAGSTDTQYF.